This TCR beta chain was profiled in a study of T cell responses to AZD1222 COVID-19 vaccine. Assay: immunoSEQ multiplex PCR; the TCRdb copy retains only in-frame clones and omits some. The repertoire holds roughly 80,000 clones, with approximately 90% as singletons. Study findings and constraints: Increases in Spike-specific TCR breadth and depth were seen after two AZD1222 doses.

A remark on this clone: Its target is not known.

Germline V gene data show CDR1 as SGHNT and CDR2 as YYREEE (reference sequence). The CDR3 extends over 14 amino acids. Losses at the gene ends were 0 bases for V and 3 bases for J; bases not matched to a gene: 3. The clonotype originates from an adult in good health. The source was peripheral blood, collected on day 0 of AZD1222 vaccination. The chain uses TRBV5-4 and TRBJ2-7; 7 bases line up with TRBD1. This CDR3 reads CASSLGQGDYEQYF. For the CDR3, the DNA is TGTGCCAGCAGCTTGGGACAGGGTGACTACGAGCAGTACTTC.